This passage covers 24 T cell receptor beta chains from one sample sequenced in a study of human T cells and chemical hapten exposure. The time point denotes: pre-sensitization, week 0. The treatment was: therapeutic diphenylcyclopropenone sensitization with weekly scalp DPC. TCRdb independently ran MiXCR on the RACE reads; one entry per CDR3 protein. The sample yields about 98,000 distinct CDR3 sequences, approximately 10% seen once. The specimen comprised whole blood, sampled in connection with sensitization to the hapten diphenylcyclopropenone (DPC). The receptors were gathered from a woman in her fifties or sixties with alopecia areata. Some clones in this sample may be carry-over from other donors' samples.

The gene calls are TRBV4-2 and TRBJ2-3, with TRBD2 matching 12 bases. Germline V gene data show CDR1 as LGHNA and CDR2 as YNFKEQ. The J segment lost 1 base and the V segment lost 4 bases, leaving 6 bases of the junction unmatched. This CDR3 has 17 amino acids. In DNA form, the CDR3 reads TGTGCCAGCAGCCTTCCACGACTAGCGGGGGGCACAGATACGCAGTATTTT. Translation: CASSLPRLAGGTDTQYF.

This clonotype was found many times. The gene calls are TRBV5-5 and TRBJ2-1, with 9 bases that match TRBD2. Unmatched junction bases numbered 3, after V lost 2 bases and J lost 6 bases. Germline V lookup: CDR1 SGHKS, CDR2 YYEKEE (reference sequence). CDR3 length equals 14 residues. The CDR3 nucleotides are TGTGCCAGCAGCTTAGCGGGGGGCGCCAATGAGCAGTTCTTC. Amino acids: CASSLAGGANEQFF.

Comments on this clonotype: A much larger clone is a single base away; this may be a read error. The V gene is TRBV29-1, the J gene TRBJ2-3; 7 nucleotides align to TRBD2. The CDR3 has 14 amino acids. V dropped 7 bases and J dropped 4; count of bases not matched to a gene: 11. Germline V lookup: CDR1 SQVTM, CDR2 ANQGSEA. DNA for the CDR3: TGCAGCGATGATCTAGCGGTAATGTCAGATACGCAGTATTTT. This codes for CSDDLAVMSDTQYF.

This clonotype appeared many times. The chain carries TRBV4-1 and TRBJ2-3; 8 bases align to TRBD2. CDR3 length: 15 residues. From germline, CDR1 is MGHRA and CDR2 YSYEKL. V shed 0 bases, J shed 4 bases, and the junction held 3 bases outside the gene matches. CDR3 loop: CASSQERGAPDTQYF. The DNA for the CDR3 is TGCGCCAGCAGCCAAGAGCGGGGGGCCCCAGATACGCAGTATTTT.

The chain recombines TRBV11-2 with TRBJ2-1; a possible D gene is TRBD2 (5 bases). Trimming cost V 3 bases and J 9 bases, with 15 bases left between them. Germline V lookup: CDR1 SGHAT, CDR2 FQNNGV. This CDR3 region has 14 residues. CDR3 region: CASSLGPLAGEQFF. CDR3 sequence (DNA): TGTGCCAGCAGCTTGGGCCCCCTAGCTGGTGAGCAGTTCTTC.

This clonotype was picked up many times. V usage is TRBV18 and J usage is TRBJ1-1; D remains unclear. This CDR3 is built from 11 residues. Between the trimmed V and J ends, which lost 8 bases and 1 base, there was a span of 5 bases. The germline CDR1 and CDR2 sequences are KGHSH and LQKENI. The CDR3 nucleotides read TGTGCCAGCAGCCCGAACACTGAAGCTTTCTTT. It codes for CASSPNTEAFF.

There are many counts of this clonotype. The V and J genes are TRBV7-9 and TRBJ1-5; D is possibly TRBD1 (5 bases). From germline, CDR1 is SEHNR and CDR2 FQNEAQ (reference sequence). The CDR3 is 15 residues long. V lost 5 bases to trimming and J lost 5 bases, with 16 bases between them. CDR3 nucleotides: TGTGCCAGCAGCCCCCGCGGGGGAGCGGATCAGCCCCAGCATTTT. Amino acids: CASSPRGGADQPQHF.

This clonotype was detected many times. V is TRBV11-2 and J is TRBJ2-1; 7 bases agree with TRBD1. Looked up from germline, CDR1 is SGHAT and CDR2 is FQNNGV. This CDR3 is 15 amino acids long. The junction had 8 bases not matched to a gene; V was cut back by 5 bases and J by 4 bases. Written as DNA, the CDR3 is TGTGCCAGCAGCCAAGGGACAGTTAGGTACAATGAGCAGTTCTTC. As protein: CASSQGTVRYNEQFF. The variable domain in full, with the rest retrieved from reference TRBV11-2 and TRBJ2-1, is EAGVAQSPRYKIIEKRQSVAFWCNPISGHATLYWYQQILGQGPKLLIQFQNNGVVDDSQLPKDRFSAERLKGVDSTLKIQPAKLEDSAVYLCASSQGTVRYNEQFFGPGTRLTVL.

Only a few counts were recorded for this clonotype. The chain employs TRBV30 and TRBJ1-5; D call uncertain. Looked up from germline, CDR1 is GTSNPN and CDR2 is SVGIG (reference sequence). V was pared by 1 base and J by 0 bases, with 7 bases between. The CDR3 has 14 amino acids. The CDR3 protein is CAWSGGLSNQPQHF. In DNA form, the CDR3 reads TGTGCCTGGAGTGGAGGGCTTAGCAATCAGCCCCAGCATTTT.

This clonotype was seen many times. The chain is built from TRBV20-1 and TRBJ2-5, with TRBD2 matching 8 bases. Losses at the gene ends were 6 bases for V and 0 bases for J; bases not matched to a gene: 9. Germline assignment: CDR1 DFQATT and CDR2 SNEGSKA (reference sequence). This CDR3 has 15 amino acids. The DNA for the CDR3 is TGCAGTGCCCGCCAAGGCGGGGGGTACCAAGAGACCCAGTACTTC. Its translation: CSARQGGGYQETQYF.

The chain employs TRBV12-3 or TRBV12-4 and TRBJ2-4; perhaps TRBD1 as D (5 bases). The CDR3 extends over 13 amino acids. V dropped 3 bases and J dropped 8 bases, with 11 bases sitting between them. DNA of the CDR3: TGTGCCAGCAGTTTGGGCAGGGCTGACATTCAGTACTTC. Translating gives CASSLGRADIQYF.

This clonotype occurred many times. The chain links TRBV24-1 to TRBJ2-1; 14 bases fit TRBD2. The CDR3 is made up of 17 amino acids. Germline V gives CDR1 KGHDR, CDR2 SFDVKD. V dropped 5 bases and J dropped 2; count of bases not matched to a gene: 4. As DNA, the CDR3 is TGTGCCACCAGTGCCGGGACTAGCGGGGGTGCCTACAATGAGCAGTTCTTC. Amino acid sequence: CATSAGTSGGAYNEQFF.

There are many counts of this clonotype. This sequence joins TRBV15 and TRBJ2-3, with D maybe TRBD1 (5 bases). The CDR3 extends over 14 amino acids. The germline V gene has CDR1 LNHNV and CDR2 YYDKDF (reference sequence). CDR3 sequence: CAVGSGLSTDTQYF. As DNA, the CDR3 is TGTGCTGTAGGTTCAGGGCTTAGCACAGATACGCAGTATTTT.

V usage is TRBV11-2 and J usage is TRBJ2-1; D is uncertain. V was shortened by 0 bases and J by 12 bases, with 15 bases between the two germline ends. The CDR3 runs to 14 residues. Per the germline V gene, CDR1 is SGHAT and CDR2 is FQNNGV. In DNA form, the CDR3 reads TGTGCCAGCAGCTTAGATCGAACAGCCCGGAGGCAGTTCTTC. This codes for CASSLDRTARRQFF.

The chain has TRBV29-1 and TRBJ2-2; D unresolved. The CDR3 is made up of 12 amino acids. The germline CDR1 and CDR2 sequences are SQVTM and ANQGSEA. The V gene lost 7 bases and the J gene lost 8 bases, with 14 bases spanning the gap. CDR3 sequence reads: CSADLTTGELFF. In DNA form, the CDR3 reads TGCAGCGCCGACCTCACCACTGGGGAGCTGTTTTTT.

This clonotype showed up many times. The DNA of the CDR3 is TGTGCCAGCAGCTTAGGTCCGGGACAGGGAGGCAATGAGCAGTTCTTC. This codes for CASSLGPGQGGNEQFF. The chain carries TRBV7-3 and TRBJ2-1; 9 bases match TRBD1. Trimming at V came to 2 bases and at J to 6 bases, leaving 8 bases not matched to a gene. Germline CDR1 reads SGHTA; CDR2 reads FQGTGA. There are 16 residues in the CDR3. The full variable domain, in which reference TRBV7-3 and TRBJ2-1 provide the parts outside the CDR3, is GAGVSQTPSNKVTEKGKYVELRCDPISGHTALYWYRQSLGQGPEFLIYFQGTGAADDSGLPNDRFFAVRPEGSVSTLKIQRTERGDSAVYLCASSLGPGQGGNEQFFGPGTRLTVL.

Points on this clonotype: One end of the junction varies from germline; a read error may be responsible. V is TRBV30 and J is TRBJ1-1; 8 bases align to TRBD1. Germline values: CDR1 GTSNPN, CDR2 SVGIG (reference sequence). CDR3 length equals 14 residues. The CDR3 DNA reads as TGTGCCTGGAGTGTAGGGGACAGGAACACTGAAGTTTTCTTT. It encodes CAWSVGDRNTEVFF.

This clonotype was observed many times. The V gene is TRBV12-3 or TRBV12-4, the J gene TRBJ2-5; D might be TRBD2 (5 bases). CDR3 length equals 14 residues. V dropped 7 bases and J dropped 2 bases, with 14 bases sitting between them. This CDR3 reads CASTKEARQETQYF. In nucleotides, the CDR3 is TGTGCCAGCACAAAGGAGGCGCGTCAAGAGACCCAGTACTTC.

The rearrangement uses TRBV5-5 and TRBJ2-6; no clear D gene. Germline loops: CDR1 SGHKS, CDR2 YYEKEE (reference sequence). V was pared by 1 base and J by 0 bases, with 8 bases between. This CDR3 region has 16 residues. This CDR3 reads CASSLMSVSGANVLTF. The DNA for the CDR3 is TGTGCCAGCAGCTTGATGTCGGTCTCTGGGGCCAACGTCCTGACTTTC.

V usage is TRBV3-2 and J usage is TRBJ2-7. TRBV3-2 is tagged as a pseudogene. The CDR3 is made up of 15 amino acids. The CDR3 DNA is TGTGCCAGCAGCCAAGTCGGCGGTTACGGAGACGAGCAGTACTTC. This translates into CASSQVGGYGDEQYF.

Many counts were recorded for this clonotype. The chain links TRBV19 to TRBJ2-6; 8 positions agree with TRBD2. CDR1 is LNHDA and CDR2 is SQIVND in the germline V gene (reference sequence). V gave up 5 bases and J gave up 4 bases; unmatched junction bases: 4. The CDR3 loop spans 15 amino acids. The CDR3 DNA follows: TGTGCCAGTAGTCCGCGGGGGGCGGGGGCCAACGTCCTGACTTTC. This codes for CASSPRGAGANVLTF.

CDR3: CASSLRTGKISGANVLTF. DNA of the CDR3: TGTGCCAGCAGCCTTCGGACAGGGAAAATCTCTGGGGCCAACGTCCTGACTTTC. The chain is built from TRBV3-1 and TRBJ2-6, with 8 bases that match TRBD1. After removal of 4 bases from V and 0 bases from J, the junction contained 8 bases not matched to a gene. Germline V gene data show CDR1 as LGHDT and CDR2 as YNNKEL (reference sequence). The CDR3 sequence is 18 residues long.

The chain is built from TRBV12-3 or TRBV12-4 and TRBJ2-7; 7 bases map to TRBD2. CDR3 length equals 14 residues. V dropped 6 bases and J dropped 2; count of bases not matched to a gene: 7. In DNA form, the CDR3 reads TGTGCCAGCAGCTACGGCGGGGGAGCCTACGAGCAGTACTTC. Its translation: CASSYGGGAYEQYF.

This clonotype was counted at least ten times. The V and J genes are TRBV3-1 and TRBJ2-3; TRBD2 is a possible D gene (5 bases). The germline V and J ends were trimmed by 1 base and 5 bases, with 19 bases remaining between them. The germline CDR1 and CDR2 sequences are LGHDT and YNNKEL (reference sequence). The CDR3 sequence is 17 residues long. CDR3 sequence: CASSQGSGGNLVDTQYF. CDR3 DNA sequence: TGTGCCAGCAGCCAAGGAAGTGGAGGAAACCTCGTAGATACGCAGTATTTT.